This T cell receptor (delta chain) is drawn from a study of γδ T cells in repeated Plasmodium falciparum infection. The study's findings and limits: Compared with Australian children, Malian Vdelta2-negative repertoires seemed more clonal, less diverse, less shared.

Bulk repertoires came from Vgamma9/Vdelta2+ or Vdelta2-negative gammadelta T cells flow-sorted from PBMC. Sequencing covered both gamma and delta TCR chains per sample. TCRdb made new clone calls on the multiplex PCR reads using CATT. This sample carries some 100,000 delta-chain clones, more than 1.4% of them seen once, and the ten largest clones take 8.5% to 10%. Germline loops: CDR1 TSWWSYY, CDR2 QGS. CDR3 size: 19 residues. This clone was counted a few times. Its specificity is not known. A far larger clone lies a single base away; this is likely a read error. Sequenced sample: gamma-delta T cells from blood. This sequence joins TRDV1 and TRDJ1; TRDD3 matches at 10 bases. TCRdb offers no J gene call, so here the DNA was matched to germline to obtain one. This TCR was recovered from a pool of human donors (malaria-infected and uninfected, not separated). CDR3 in DNA: TGTGCTCTTGGGACCTCACTGTACTGGGGGATTCGCTTTACCGAAAAACTCATCTTT. Translation: CALGTSLYWGIRFTEKLIF.